This TCR beta chain was recorded in a study of identical twins. Whole-study results and caveats: Weaker excess twin sharing was observed in beta out-of-frame sequences. Memory repertoires showed no such pattern, whereas abundant cord blood beta clonotypes carried fewer insertions. Part of the zero-insertion signal could reflect confounding by invariant MAIT and iNKT cells.

V gave up 0 bases and J gave up 2 bases; unmatched junction bases: 2. CDR3 length equals 14 residues. CDR1 and CDR2 from the germline V gene are SGHRS and YFSETQ. This clonotype was detected only a few times. The antigen is unknown. One entry per CDR3 protein, called by TCRdb with MiXCR from the 5' RACE reads. The data show 260,000 or so distinct CDR3 sequences, approximately 7.3% seen once. Healthy Caucasians, and only they, were the donors. The sample was also linked to a second study, of yellow fever vaccine responses in identical twins.

This clonotype originated in a woman between 18 and 29 years old in good health. The sequenced material came from CD8+ T cells sorted from blood. The genes are TRBV5-1 and TRBJ2-7; 7 bases are shared with TRBD1. The CDR3 coding sequence is TGCGCCAGCAGCTTGGGGGACAGAACCTACGAGCAGTACTTC. This translates into CASSLGDRTYEQYF.